This T cell receptor beta chain was found in a study of shared clonotypes between healthy human individuals. The V segment lost 0 bases and the J segment 5 bases; nucleotides outside the gene matches: 7. Per the germline V gene, CDR1 is SGHTA and CDR2 is FQGTGA. CDR3 length: 16 residues. To note about this clone: What it binds is not known.

In the naive CD8 group, cells lacked CD45RO and were positively selected for CCR7, so terminally differentiated effector memory CD45RA+ cells were left out. Each subset's genomic DNA was split evenly across several immunoSEQ plates. Measured with immunoSEQ multiplex PCR; TCRdb has only the in-frame clones, and not every one. The repertoire holds about 2.2 million clones, with over 85% as singletons. Study results and limitations: Sampling was confined to blood; repertoires within tissues likely differ. Clonotype sharing among the donors was expected to vary with sequencing depth. Clonotypes not shared had lower generation probabilities than those common to all four donors.

Material for sequencing was naive CD8+ T cells from PBMCs. The sequence derives from a man younger than 30 in good health. Some clones in this sample may be carry-over from other donors' samples. The chain links TRBV7-3 to TRBJ2-3; TRBD2 agrees at 8 bases. The CDR3 sequence is CASSLTFGRAEDTQYF. The CDR3 nucleotides are TGTGCCAGCAGCTTAACGTTCGGGAGGGCTGAAGATACGCAGTATTTT. The whole variable domain, remainder taken from reference TRBV7-3 and TRBJ2-3, is GAGVSQTPSNKVTEKGKYVELRCDPISGHTALYWYRQSLGQGPEFLIYFQGTGAADDSGLPNDRFFAVRPEGSVSTLKIQRTERGDSAVYLCASSLTFGRAEDTQYFGPGTRLTVL.